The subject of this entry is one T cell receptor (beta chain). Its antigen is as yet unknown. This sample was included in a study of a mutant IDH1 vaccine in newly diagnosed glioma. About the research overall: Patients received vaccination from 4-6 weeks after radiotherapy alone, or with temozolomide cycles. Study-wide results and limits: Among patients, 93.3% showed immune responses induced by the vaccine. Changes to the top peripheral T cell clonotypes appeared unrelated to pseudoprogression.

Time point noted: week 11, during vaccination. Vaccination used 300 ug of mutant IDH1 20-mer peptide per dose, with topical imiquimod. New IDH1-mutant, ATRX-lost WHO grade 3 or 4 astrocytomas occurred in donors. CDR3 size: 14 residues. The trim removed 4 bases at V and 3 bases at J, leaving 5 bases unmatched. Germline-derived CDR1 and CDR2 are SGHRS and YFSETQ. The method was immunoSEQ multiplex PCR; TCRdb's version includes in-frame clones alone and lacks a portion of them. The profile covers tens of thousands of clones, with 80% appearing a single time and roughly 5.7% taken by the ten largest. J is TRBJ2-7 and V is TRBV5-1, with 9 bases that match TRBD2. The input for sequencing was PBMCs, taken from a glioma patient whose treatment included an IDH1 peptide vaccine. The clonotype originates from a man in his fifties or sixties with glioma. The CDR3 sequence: CASSNLAGDYEQYF. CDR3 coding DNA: TGCGCCAGCAGCAATTTAGCGGGAGACTACGAGCAGTACTTC. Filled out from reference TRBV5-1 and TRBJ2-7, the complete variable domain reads KAGVTQTPRYLIKTRGQQVTLSCSPISGHRSVSWYQQTPGQGLQFLFEYFSETQRNKGNFPGRFSGRQFSNSRSEMNVSTLELGDSALYLCASSNLAGDYEQYFGPGTRLTVT.